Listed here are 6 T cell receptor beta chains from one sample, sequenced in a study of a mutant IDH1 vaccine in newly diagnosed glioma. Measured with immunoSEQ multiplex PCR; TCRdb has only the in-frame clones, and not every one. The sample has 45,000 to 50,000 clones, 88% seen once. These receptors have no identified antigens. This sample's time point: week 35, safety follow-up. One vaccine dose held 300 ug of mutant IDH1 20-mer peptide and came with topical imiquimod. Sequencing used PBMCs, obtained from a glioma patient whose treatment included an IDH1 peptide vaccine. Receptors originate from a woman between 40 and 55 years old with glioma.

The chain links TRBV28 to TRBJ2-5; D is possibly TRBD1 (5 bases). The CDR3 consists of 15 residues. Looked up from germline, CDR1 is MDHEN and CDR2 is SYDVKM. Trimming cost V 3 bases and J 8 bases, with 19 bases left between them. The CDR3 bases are TGTGCCAGCAGTTTCTCCGCCCGGACACCAGGAACCCAGTACTTC. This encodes CASSFSARTPGTQYF.

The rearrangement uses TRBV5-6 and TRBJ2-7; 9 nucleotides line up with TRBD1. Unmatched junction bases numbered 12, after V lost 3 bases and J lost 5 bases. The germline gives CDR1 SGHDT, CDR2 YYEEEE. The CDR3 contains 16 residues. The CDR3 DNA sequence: TGTGCCAGCAGCTCGTACAGGGGGCCGGTTATCGACGAGCAGTACTTC. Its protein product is CASSSYRGPVIDEQYF.

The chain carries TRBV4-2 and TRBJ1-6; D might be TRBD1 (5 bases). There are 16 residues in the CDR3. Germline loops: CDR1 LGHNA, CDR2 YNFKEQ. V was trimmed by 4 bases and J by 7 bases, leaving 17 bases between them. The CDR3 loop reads CASSLVSWDQNSPLHF. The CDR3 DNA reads TGTGCCAGCAGCCTTGTGTCATGGGACCAGAATTCACCCCTCCACTTT.

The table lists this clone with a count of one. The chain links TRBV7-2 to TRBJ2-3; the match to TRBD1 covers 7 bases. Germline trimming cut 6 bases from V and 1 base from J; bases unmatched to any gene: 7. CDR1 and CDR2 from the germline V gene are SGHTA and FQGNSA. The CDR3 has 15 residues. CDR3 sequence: CASRLDRTGTDTQYF. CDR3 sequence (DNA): TGTGCCAGCAGATTGGACAGGACCGGCACAGATACGCAGTATTTT.

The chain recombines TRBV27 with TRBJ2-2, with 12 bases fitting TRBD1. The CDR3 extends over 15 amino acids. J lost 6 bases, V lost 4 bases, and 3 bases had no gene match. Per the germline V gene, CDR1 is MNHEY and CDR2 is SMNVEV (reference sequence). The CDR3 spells CASSWGQGASGELFF. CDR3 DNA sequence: TGTGCCAGCAGTTGGGGACAGGGGGCGTCCGGGGAGCTGTTTTTT.

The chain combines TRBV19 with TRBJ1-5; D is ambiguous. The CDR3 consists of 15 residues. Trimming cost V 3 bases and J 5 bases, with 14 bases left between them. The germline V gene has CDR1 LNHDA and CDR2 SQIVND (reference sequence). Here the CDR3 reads CASSIKSTPYQPQHF. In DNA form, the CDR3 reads TGTGCCAGTAGTATTAAATCGACACCGTATCAGCCCCAGCATTTT. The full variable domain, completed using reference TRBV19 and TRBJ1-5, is DGGITQSPKYLFRKEGQNVTLSCEQNLNHDAMYWYRQDPGQGLRLIYYSQIVNDFQKGDIAEGYSVSREKKESFPLTVTSAQKNPTAFYLCASSIKSTPYQPQHFGDGTRLSIL.